The TCR beta chain described here comes from a study of T cells in pancreatic ductal adenocarcinoma. Profiling relied on immunoSEQ multiplex PCR, and the TCRdb table lists in-frame clones only, not all of them. The sample consists of about 17,000 clones, about nine tenths of them appearing once. Study-level findings and limits: Tumor and blood clonality did not differ significantly, about 0.11 versus 0.078. Tumor-versus-blood clonality comparisons may be biased toward lower tumor diversity. Unique clonotypes were 7.5 to 10-fold more numerous in blood than in tumor. The resected pancreatic cancer cohort was biased toward the minority with early-stage disease.

Surgery without prior neoadjuvant therapy was the treatment of the selected pancreatic ductal adenocarcinoma patients. Concerning this clone itself: The target antigen is unknown.

Germline CDR1 and CDR2: MNHEY and SMNVEV (reference sequence). Trimming removed 6 bases at V and 12 bases at J, with 15 bases between. The CDR3 loop spans 13 amino acids. The sequence was obtained from a human donor with pancreatic ductal adenocarcinoma. The material sequenced was PBMCs. The rearrangement uses TRBV27 and TRBJ1-6; perhaps TRBD1 as D (6 bases). The DNA for the CDR3 is TGTGCCAGCAGGAGGGGGGGCTCGATACCCCTCCACTTT. Its protein is CASRRGGSIPLHF.